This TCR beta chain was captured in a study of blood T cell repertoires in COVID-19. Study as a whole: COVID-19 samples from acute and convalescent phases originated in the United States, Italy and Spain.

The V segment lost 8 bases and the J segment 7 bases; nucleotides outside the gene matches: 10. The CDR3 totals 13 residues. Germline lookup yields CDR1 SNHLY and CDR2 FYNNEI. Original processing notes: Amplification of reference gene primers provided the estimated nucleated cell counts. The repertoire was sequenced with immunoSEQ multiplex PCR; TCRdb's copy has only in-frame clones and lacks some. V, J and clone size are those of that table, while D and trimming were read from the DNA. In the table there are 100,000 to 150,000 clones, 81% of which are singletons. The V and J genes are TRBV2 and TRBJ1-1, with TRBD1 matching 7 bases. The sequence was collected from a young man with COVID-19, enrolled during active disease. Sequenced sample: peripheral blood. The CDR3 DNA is TGTGCCAGCGGAGACGACAGGGCTGGTGAAGCTTTCTTT. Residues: CASGDDRAGEAFF. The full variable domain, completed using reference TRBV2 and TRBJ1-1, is EPEVTQTPSHQVTQMGQEVILRCVPISNHLYFYWYRQILGQKVEFLVSFYNNEISEKSEIFDDQFSVERPDGSNFTLKIRSTKLEDSAMYFCASGDDRAGEAFFGQGTRLTVV.